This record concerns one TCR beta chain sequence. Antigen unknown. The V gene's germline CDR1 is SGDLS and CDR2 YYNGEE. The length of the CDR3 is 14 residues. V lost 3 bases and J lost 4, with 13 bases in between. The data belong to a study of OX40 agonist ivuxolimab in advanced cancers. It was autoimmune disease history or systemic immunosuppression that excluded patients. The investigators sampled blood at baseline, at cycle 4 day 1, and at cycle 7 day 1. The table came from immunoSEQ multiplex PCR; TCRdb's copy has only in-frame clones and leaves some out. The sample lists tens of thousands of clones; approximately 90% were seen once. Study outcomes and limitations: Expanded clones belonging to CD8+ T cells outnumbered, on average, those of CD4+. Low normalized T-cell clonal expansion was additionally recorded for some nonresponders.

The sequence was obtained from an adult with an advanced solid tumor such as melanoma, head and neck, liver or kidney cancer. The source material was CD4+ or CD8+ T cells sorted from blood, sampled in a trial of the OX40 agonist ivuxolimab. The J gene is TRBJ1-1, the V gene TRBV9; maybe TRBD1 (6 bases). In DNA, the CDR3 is TGTGCCAGCAGCGCCTCAAGGGGGGGCACTGAAGCTTTCTTT. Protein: CASSASRGGTEAFF. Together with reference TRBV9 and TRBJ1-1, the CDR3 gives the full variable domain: DSGVTQTPKHLITATGQRVTLRCSPRSGDLSVYWYQQSLDQGLQFLIQYYNGEERAKGNILERFSAQQFPDLHSELNLSSLELGDSALYFCASSASRGGTEAFFGQGTRLTVV.